Sequencing of this T cell receptor (beta chain) was carried out in a study of blood T cell repertoires in COVID-19 (dated by TCRdb to 2020 to 2021). Study-wide context: Samples from collaborators originated in the United States, Italy and Spain and spanned both the acute and convalescent phases of COVID-19. The prospective study material was composed of cDNA or gDNA derived from T cells, B-cell-depleted T cells, or PBMCs. The dataset comprised deeply sampled blood TCRbeta repertoires from subjects exposed to, actively infected with, or recovered from COVID-19. The repertoires were made available in a free public database intended to serve as a resource for research on the immune response to SARS-CoV-2. Samples were obtained from the ongoing ImmuneRACE study (first 160 participants) and from over 1,000 subjects provided by 6 global collaborators. Sample metadata almost always included a de-identified subject ID, COVID-19 status, age in years and sex. Where available, HLA class I and class II types were taken from metadata supplied by the sample provider and were not determined by assay-based typing. Points the paper makes about the study in general: The amount of clinical and demographic metadata varied by source and participant and was provided uncurated.

TCRbeta CDR3 regions were amplified from genomic DNA by means of the immunoSEQ Assay, a bias-controlled multiplex PCR. Turning to the authors' computational methods: Within the assay, amplification of reference gene primers was used to estimate how many nucleated cells each sample contained. To quantify the absolute abundance of each unique TCRbeta CDR3 rearrangement, sequence reads were collapsed and filtered. For each sample, productive Simpson clonality was calculated as the square root of Simpson's diversity index over productive rearrangements. TCRdb holds this immuneACCESS table with in-frame rearrangements only. Some clones are missing; in checked studies, unresolved V genes explain under half, and the rest has no known cause. V and J calls and clone size come straight from that table; D and trimming were deduced from the DNA. The sample table contains 72,000 or so clones; only one count was recorded for about four fifths of them. The ten largest make up roughly 18% of the sample.

Concerning this clone: This clone's antigen is unknown. Base-call qualities are not available, and no considerably larger clone is one nucleotide away.

Another Seattle source contributed samples from volunteer blood donors who had recovered from COVID-19. Each collaborating institution followed its own protocols to collect whole blood in K2EDTA tubes. Collaborator samples were shipped for TCRbeta analysis as frozen whole blood, isolated PBMCs, or DNA extracted from either sample type. Sequencing used peripheral blood. This clonotype was obtained from a man aged 70-80 years who had recovered from COVID-19.

DNA sequence: TGTGCCAGCAGTTACTCCCGGACAGGGTTGGACGAGCAGTACTTC. This sequence encodes CASSYSRTGLDEQYF. Rearrangement joined TRBV6-2 or TRBV6-3 to TRBJ2-7; 8 central nucleotides agree with TRBD1. The CDR3 holds 15 amino acids from the cysteine to the phenylalanine. The retained sequence is limited to the CDR3, 45 bases, with the frame set at the first base. CDR1 and CDR2 were assigned from the germline V gene as MNHEY and SVGEGT. V is trimmed back by 0 bases and J by 5 bases, and the junction contains 6 bases that no gene match accounts for.